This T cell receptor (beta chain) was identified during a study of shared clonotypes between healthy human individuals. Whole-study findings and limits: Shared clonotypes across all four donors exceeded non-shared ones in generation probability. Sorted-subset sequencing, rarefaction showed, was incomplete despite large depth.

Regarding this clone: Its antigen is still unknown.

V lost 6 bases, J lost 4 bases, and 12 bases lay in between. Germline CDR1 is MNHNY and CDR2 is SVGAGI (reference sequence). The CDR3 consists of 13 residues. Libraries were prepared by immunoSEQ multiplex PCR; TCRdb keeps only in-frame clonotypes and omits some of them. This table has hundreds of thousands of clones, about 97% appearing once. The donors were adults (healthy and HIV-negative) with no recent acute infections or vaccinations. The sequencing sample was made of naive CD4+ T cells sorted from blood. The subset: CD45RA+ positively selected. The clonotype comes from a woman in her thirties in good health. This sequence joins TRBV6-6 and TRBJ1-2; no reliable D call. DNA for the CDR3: TGTGCCAGCAGCCTCGACCGATTCTATGGCTACACCTTC. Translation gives CASSLDRFYGYTF.